Listed below are T cell receptor beta chains from one sample, sequenced in a study of T cell changes during pregnancy in multiple sclerosis. Sequencing used immunoSEQ multiplex PCR; TCRdb keeps in-frame clones, though not all of them. The sample has about 40,000 clones, nearly 90% seen once. The sample in question was CD4+ T cells from peripheral blood mononuclear cells, obtained in the first trimester of pregnancy. The receptors come from a female donor with multiple sclerosis, enrolled in a pregnancy study. The CDR3 runs from the conserved cysteine through the conserved F or W. A D gene is named only where the DNA matches it firmly. A clone size is listed for some rows: how often the clone was seen (once, few, many), or a class if it is expanded.

clone size,J gene,D gene,V gene,CDR3 protein,CDR3 DNA
.,TRBJ1-2,.,TRBV7-9,CASSRDGNYGYTF,TGTGCCAGCAGCCGAGATGGTAACTATGGCTACACCTTC
.,TRBJ2-1,TRBD2,TRBV5-1,CASTLAGDPYNEQFF,TGCGCCAGCACCCTAGCGGGAGATCCCTACAATGAGCAGTTCTTC
.,TRBJ2-5,.,TRBV5-1,CASRLSRLKGPLEGQETQYF,TGCGCCAGCAGGTTATCGAGACTAAAGGGACCCCTGGAGGGGCAAGAGACCCAGTACTTC
.,TRBJ2-3,TRBD2,TRBV5-8,CASSGGLTSTDTQYF,TGTGCCAGCAGCGGGGGACTAACTAGCACAGATACGCAGTATTTT
.,TRBJ2-5,.,TRBV4-1,CASSQDLGDRQETQYF,TGCGCCAGCAGCCAAGATCTGGGCGACAGACAAGAGACCCAGTACTTC
once,TRBJ2-7,.,TRBV6-6,CASSNRRGEQYF,TGTGCCAGCAGTAACCGGAGGGGCGAGCAGTACTTC
.,TRBJ2-1,TRBD2,TRBV5-1,CASSLVAGNNEQFF,TGCGCCAGCAGCTTGGTAGCGGGCAACAATGAGCAGTTCTTC
.,TRBJ1-1,.,TRBV19,CASSNIPPGNTEAFF,TGTGCCAGTAGTAATATCCCCCCAGGGAACACTGAAGCTTTCTTT
.,TRBJ1-3,TRBD1,TRBV5-1,CASSGQGAGNTIYF,TGCGCCAGCAGCGGACAGGGGGCGGGAAACACCATATATTTT
.,TRBJ1-2,.,TRBV5-1,CASSLTANYGYTF,TGCGCCAGCAGCTTAACAGCTAACTATGGCTACACCTTC
once,TRBJ1-2,.,TRBV11-2,CASSPLAEGYYGYTF,TGTGCCAGCAGCCCCCTCGCGGAGGGCTACTATGGCTACACCTTC
.,TRBJ2-3,TRBD2,TRBV10-1,CASSGGSGTDTQYF,TGCGCCAGCAGTGGGGGTAGCGGGACAGATACGCAGTATTTT
once,TRBJ2-3,TRBD2,TRBV2,CASRRQGSGSLTDTQYF,TGTGCCAGCAGAAGACAGGGTAGCGGGAGTCTAACAGATACGCAGTATTTT
once,TRBJ2-2,TRBD2,TRBV4-2,CASSPLAAGTGELFF,TGTGCCAGCAGTCCCTTGGCAGCGGGGACCGGGGAGCTGTTTTTT
.,TRBJ1-6,.,TRBV27,CASSLKPGATYNSPLHF,TGTGCCAGCAGTTTAAAGCCAGGGGCTACTTATAATTCACCCCTCCACTTT
.,TRBJ2-1,TRBD2,TRBV5-1,CASPPDISGAYNEQFF,TGCGCCAGCCCCCCCGACATTAGCGGGGCCTACAATGAGCAGTTCTTC
.,TRBJ1-5,TRBD1,TRBV30,CAWSGQGEQPQHF,TGTGCCTGGAGTGGACAGGGAGAACAGCCCCAGCATTTT
.,TRBJ1-5,.,TRBV19,CASRFTGYNQPQHF,TGTGCCAGTAGATTCACAGGGTACAATCAGCCCCAGCATTTT
.,TRBJ2-5,TRBD1,TRBV6-1,CASSGGTGGAVETQYF,TGTGCCAGCAGTGGGGGGACAGGGGGTGCGGTGGAGACCCAGTACTTC
.,TRBJ2-6,.,TRBV28,CATPGVSGANVLTF,TGTGCCACCCCAGGGGTCTCTGGGGCCAACGTCCTGACTTTC
.,TRBJ1-4,TRBD1,TRBV19,CASSDRANEKLFF,TGTGCCAGTTCGGACAGGGCTAATGAAAAACTGTTTTTT
once,TRBJ1-1,.,TRBV10-3,CAISETGRTEAFF,TGTGCCATCAGTGAAACAGGGCGTACTGAAGCTTTCTTT
.,TRBJ1-1,.,TRBV7-9,CASSSQVNTEAFF,TGTGCCAGCAGCTCACAGGTGAACACTGAAGCTTTCTTT
few,TRBJ2-2,.,TRBV30,CAWSRVTVGKNTGELFF,TGTGCCTGGAGTAGAGTTACAGTCGGCAAGAACACCGGGGAGCTGTTTTTT
.,TRBJ1-3,TRBD1,TRBV7-2,CASSQDRGYTIYF,TGTGCCAGCAGCCAGGACAGGGGTTACACCATATATTTT
.,TRBJ2-2,.,TRBV30,CAWRGSGELFF,TGTGCCTGGAGGGGCTCCGGGGAGCTGTTTTTT
.,TRBJ2-1,.,TRBV18,CASSPAGQTYNEQFF,TGTGCCAGCTCACCAGCGGGACAGACCTACAATGAGCAGTTCTTC
.,TRBJ2-5,.,TRBV5-8,CASSLYQETQYF,TGTGCCAGCAGCTTGTATCAAGAGACCCAGTACTTC
.,TRBJ2-7,TRBD2,TRBV7-2,CASSLVSRGGSYEQYF,TGTGCCAGCAGCTTAGTATCGCGGGGGGGCTCCTACGAGCAGTACTTC
.,TRBJ1-2,.,TRBV28,CASSRRGGYTF,TGTGCCAGCAGTCGAAGAGGCGGCTACACCTTC
.,TRBJ1-4,.,TRBV5-8,CASSLGQPGTNEKLFF,TGTGCCAGCAGCTTGGGACAGCCTGGGACTAATGAAAAACTGTTTTTT
.,TRBJ2-1,TRBD1,TRBV15,CATRLQGTTNEQFF,TGTGCCACCAGACTACAGGGGACAACCAATGAGCAGTTCTTC
.,TRBJ1-1,.,TRBV7-9,CASSPPWGDAFF,TGTGCCAGCAGCCCGCCCTGGGGGGACGCTTTCTTT
.,TRBJ1-5,.,TRBV6-1,CASSEGWGGNQPQHF,TGTGCCAGCAGTGAAGGGTGGGGAGGGAATCAGCCCCAGCATTTT
.,TRBJ2-1,TRBD2,TRBV5-4,CASSSGTSGGVYEQFF,TGTGCCAGCAGCAGCGGGACTAGCGGGGGGGTATATGAGCAGTTCTTC
.,TRBJ2-1,TRBD1,TRBV10-3,CAITTETDRGHLFF,TGTGCCATCACCACGGAAACGGACAGGGGGCATCTGTTCTTC